This TCR beta chain was retrieved from a study of CD8 T cells in Susac syndrome. Note on this clonotype: Its antigen is not identified.

It was with random hexamers that 0.5 to 1 ug RNA was reverse transcribed. TCRdb itself ran the immunoSEQ multiplex PCR reads through MiXCR, one entry per CDR3 protein. The table includes some 110,000 distinct CDR3 sequences, roughly 94% detected once. Germline V gene sequence: CDR1 SGDLS, CDR2 YYNGEE. The CDR3 sequence is 14 residues long. V was shortened by 3 bases and J by 0 bases, with 8 bases between the two germline ends. Negative magnetic isolation gave CD8+ and CD4+ cells; FACS enriched CD8+ TEMRA. Study conclusions and caveats: Among people with Susac, CD8+ clonal expansion was greatest in TEMRA cells and active patients.

This rearrangement joins TRBV9 to TRBJ2-3; no clear D. Sequences were obtained from CD8+ T cells from PBMCs. The receptor's source is a human donor with Susac syndrome. The CDR3: CASSATPSTDTQYF. The DNA of the CDR3 is TGTGCCAGCAGCGCCACCCCTAGCACAGATACGCAGTATTTT.